These 19 T cell receptor beta chains originate from one sample sequenced in a study of blood T cell repertoires in COVID-19. Sequencing was performed with immunoSEQ multiplex PCR; in TCRdb, only in-frame clones are kept and a portion is missing. The table includes hundreds of thousands of clones, about 91% detected once. Sequencing was performed on peripheral blood. Receptor source: a woman aged 25 to 39 with COVID-19, enrolled during active disease.

The chain couples TRBV3-1 (or the pseudogene TRBV3-2) to TRBJ2-5; TRBD1 matches at 7 bases. This CDR3 contains 19 residues. The trim removed 1 base at V and 2 bases at J, leaving 16 bases unmatched. Per germline, CDR1 LGHDT and CDR2 YNNKEL (reference sequence). CDR3 DNA: TGTGCCAGCAGCCAAGTTATGGGCGAACTCCGGGACAGACAAGAGACCCAGTACTTC. Translated: CASSQVMGELRDRQETQYF.

This rearrangement joins TRBV12-3 or TRBV12-4 to TRBJ1-2; D unclear. This CDR3 is built from 11 residues. The CDR3 bases are TGTGCGGCGGGTTCGGACTATGGCTACACCTTC. It encodes CAAGSDYGYTF.

The chain combines TRBV28 with TRBJ2-7, with TRBD2 identical over 11 bases. CDR3 length equals 15 residues. Germline V gene lookup returns CDR1 MDHEN and CDR2 SYDVKM. J lost 3 bases, V lost 7 bases, and 8 bases had no gene match. The CDR3 reads CASTRGTSGIYEQYV. DNA of the CDR3: TGTGCCAGCACCCGCGGGACTAGCGGTATCTACGAGCAGTACGTC.

J is TRBJ2-3 and V is TRBV5-4; maybe TRBD2 (5 bases). Germline V gene lookup returns CDR1 SGHNT and CDR2 YYREEE (reference sequence). Between the trimmed V and J ends, which lost 4 bases and 3 bases, there was a span of 15 bases. The CDR3 length is 15 residues. The CDR3 sequence is CASSPQTMGTDTQYF. In DNA, the CDR3 is TGTGCCAGCAGCCCGCAGACTATGGGTACAGATACGCAGTATTTT.

The chain is built from TRBV6-4 and TRBJ1-1, with TRBD1 matching 10 bases. Germline lookup yields CDR1 MRHNA and CDR2 SNTAGT. CDR3 size: 19 residues. The V and J ends lost 4 bases and 0 bases, in that order; junction bases with no gene match: 14. This CDR3 is CASSAPGQGWMAMNTEAFF. CDR3 DNA sequence: TGTGCCAGCAGTGCTCCGGGACAGGGGTGGATGGCCATGAACACTGAAGCTTTCTTT.

The chain uses TRBV10-3 and TRBJ2-7; 7 nucleotides agree with TRBD1. The length of the CDR3 is 14 residues. Per the germline V gene, CDR1 is ENHRY and CDR2 is SYGVKD. The V and J ends lost 2 bases and 2 bases, in that order; junction bases with no gene match: 3. The CDR3 sequence: CAISEPTGTYEQYF. The CDR3 nucleotides are TGTGCCATCAGTGAGCCGACAGGGACCTACGAGCAGTACTTC.

The gene calls are TRBV11-2 and TRBJ1-1, with D unresolved. The V and J ends lost 2 bases and 4 bases respectively, with 8 bases between them. The CDR3 spans 13 residues. Per germline, CDR1 SGHAT and CDR2 FQNNGV. CDR3 DNA: TGTGCCAGCAGCTTAAGTAGCCCCACTGAAGCTTTCTTT. Residues: CASSLSSPTEAFF.

This clone was counted between two and nine times. The DNA for the CDR3 is TGTGCCATCAGCACGACAGAGACTAGAGCCCAGCATTTT. This translates into CAISTTETRAQHF. This sequence joins TRBV10-3 and TRBJ1-5; D is possibly TRBD1 (5 bases). Germline CDR1 reads ENHRY; CDR2 reads SYGVKD. CDR3 size: 13 residues. Deletions cut 6 bases from V and 11 bases from J, with 17 bases between.

The chain carries TRBV5-4 and TRBJ2-1; the match to TRBD2 covers 8 bases. CDR3 length: 15 amino acids. Trimming removed 4 bases from V and 6 bases from J; junction bases left unmatched: 9. CDR1 and CDR2 from the germline V gene are SGHNT and YYREEE (reference sequence). The CDR3 reads CASSPGGRETNEQFF. The CDR3, as DNA: TGTGCCAGCAGCCCGGGGGGGCGGGAGACCAATGAGCAGTTCTTC.

The rearrangement links TRBV15 to TRBJ1-2; D is ambiguous. Trimming pared 5 bases from V and 1 base from J, leaving 20 bases between. The CDR3 has 17 amino acids. Germline CDR1 reads LNHNV; CDR2 reads YYDKDF (reference sequence). CDR3 nucleotides: TGTGCCACCAGCCCTTCCGGGAGTAAGCTTTTTAACTATGGCTACACCTTC. Translating gives CATSPSGSKLFNYGYTF.

The rearrangement uses TRBV6-1 and TRBJ2-5, with a tentative D call TRBD2 (7 bases). The germline V gene encodes CDR1 MNHNS and CDR2 SASEGT. The CDR3 consists of 16 residues. Trimming pared 3 bases from V and 4 bases from J, leaving 18 bases between. CDR3 protein: CASSDGGRGYPETQYF. CDR3 DNA sequence: TGTGCCAGCAGTGATGGGGGGAGGGGGTATCCAGAGACCCAGTACTTC.

V gene TRBV30 combines with J gene TRBJ1-1; perhaps TRBD1 as D (5 bases). Germline assignment: CDR1 GTSNPN and CDR2 SVGIG (reference sequence). This CDR3 spans 12 amino acids. V was clipped by 3 bases and J by 5 bases, with 10 bases between them. The CDR3 coding sequence is TGTGCCTGGAGAAGGGGCAGGACTGAAGCTTTCTTT. It specifies CAWRRGRTEAFF.

Only a few counts were recorded for this clone. The chain is built from TRBV28 and TRBJ1-6; D call uncertain. The CDR3 runs 13 residues. V was pared by 4 bases and J by 14 bases, with 15 bases between. Germline assignment: CDR1 MDHEN and CDR2 SYDVKM. Written as DNA, the CDR3 is TGTGCCAGCAGTTCCGGGTCCCCCCATTCCCTCCACTTT. Its translation is CASSSGSPHSLHF.

V is TRBV11-3 and J is TRBJ1-2; D possibly corresponds to TRBD1 (6 bases). With 5 bases removed from V and 3 bases from J, the gap between germline ends came to 13 bases. This CDR3 contains 14 residues. Germline V gives CDR1 SGHNT, CDR2 YENEEA. The CDR3 here is CASSLQGSHYGYTF. The CDR3 nucleotides are TGTGCCAGCAGCCTGCAGGGGTCCCACTATGGCTACACCTTC.

V gene TRBV6-5 combines with J gene TRBJ2-2, with 8 bases matching TRBD1. This CDR3 contains 14 residues. From germline, CDR1 is MNHEY and CDR2 SVGAGI. V lost 5 bases, J lost 5 bases, and 4 bases stayed unmatched. CDR3 in DNA: TGTGCCAGCAGTCAGGGGGCGAGTACCGGGGAGCTGTTTTTT. Translated: CASSQGASTGELFF.

The gene calls are TRBV19 and TRBJ1-5; maybe TRBD1 (6 bases). Per the germline V gene, CDR1 is LNHDA and CDR2 is SQIVND (reference sequence). This CDR3 has 15 residues. Between the trimmed V and J ends, which lost 5 bases and 0 bases, there was a span of 11 bases. In nucleotides, the CDR3 is TGTGCCAGTAGTTGGGGACACTATAGCAATCAGCCCCAGCATTTT. It encodes CASSWGHYSNQPQHF.

A single count supports this clone. V usage is TRBV7-2 and J usage is TRBJ2-1, with D possibly matching TRBD2 (6 bases). The CDR3 spans 14 residues. Germline loops: CDR1 SGHTA, CDR2 FQGNSA. The V and J ends lost 1 base and 8 bases respectively, with 12 bases between them. The CDR3 bases are TGTGCCAGCAGCTTAGGGAGGGACGGGGATGAGCAGTTCTTC. Its translation is CASSLGRDGDEQFF.

A single count supports this clone. V is TRBV11-3 and J is TRBJ1-5; D possibly corresponds to TRBD1 (5 bases). The V gene's germline CDR1 is SGHNT and CDR2 YENEEA. The CDR3 consists of 20 residues. Trimming pared 1 base from V and 0 bases from J, leaving 22 bases between. The CDR3 reads CASSLVPHWAGQDSNQPQHF. CDR3 DNA: TGTGCCAGCAGCTTAGTACCCCACTGGGCAGGGCAAGATAGCAATCAGCCCCAGCATTTT.

V usage is TRBV6-1 and J usage is TRBJ1-2; D remains unclear. V shed 5 bases and J shed 1 base, with 2 bases lying between them. Germline CDR1 and CDR2: MNHNS and SASEGT. The CDR3 totals 11 residues. The CDR3 sequence: CASSYNYGYTF. CDR3 coding DNA: TGTGCCAGCAGTTATAACTATGGCTACACCTTC.